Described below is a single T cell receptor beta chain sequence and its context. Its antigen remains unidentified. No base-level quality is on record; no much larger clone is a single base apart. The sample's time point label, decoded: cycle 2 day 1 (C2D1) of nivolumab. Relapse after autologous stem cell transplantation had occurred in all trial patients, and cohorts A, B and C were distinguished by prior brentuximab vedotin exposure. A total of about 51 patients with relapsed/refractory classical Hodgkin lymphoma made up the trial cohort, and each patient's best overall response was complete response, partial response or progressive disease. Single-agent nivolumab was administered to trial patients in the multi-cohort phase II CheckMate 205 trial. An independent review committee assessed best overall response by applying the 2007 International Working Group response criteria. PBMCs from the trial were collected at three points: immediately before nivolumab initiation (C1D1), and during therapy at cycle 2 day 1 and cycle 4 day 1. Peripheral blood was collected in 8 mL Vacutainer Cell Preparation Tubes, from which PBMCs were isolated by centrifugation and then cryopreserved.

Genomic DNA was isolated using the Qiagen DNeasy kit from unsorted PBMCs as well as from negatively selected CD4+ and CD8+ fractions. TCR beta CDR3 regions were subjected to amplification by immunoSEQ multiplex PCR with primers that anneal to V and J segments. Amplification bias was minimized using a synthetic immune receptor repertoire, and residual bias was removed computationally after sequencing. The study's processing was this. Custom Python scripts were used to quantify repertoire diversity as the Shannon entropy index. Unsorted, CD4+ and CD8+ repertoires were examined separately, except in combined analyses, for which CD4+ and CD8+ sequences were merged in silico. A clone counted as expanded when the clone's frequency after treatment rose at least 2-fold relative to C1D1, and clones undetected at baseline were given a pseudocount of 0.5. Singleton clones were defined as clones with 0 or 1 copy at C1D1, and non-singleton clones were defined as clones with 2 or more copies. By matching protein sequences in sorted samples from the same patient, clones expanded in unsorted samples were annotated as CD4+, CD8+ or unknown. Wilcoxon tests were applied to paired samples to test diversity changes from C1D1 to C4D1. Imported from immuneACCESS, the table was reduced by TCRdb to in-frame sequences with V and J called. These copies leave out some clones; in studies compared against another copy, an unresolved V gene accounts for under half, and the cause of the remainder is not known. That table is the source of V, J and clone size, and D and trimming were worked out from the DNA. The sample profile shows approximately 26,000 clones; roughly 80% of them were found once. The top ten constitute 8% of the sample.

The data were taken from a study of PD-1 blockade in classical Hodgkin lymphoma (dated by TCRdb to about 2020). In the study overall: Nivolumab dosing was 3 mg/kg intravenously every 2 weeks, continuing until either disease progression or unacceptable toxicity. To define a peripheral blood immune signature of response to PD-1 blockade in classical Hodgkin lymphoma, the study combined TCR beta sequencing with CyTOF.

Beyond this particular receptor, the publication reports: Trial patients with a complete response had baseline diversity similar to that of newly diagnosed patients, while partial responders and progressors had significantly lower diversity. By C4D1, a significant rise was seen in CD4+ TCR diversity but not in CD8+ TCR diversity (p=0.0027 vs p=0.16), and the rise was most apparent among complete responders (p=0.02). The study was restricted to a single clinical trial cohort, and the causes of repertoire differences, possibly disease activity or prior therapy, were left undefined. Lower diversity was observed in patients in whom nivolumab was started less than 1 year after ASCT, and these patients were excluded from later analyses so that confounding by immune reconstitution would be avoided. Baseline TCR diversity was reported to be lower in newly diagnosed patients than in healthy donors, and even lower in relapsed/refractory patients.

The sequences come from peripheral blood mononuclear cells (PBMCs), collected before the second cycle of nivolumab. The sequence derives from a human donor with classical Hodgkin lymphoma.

The nucleotide sequence reads TGTGCCAGCAGTGAATTTGGGACTAGGACCTACGAGCAGTACTTC. Translated, it reads CASSEFGTRTYEQYF. Recombination connected TRBV2 to TRBJ2-7; TRBD2 lines up with 8 middle nucleotides. Counted from cysteine to phenylalanine, this CDR3 has 15 amino acids. Only the CDR3 portion is preserved as DNA: 45 bases, with reading frame beginning at the first base. The germline V and J ends show losses of 2 bases and 2 bases respectively, and no gene match explains 5 bases of the junction. CDR1 SNHLY and CDR2 FYNNEI are derived from the germline V gene.